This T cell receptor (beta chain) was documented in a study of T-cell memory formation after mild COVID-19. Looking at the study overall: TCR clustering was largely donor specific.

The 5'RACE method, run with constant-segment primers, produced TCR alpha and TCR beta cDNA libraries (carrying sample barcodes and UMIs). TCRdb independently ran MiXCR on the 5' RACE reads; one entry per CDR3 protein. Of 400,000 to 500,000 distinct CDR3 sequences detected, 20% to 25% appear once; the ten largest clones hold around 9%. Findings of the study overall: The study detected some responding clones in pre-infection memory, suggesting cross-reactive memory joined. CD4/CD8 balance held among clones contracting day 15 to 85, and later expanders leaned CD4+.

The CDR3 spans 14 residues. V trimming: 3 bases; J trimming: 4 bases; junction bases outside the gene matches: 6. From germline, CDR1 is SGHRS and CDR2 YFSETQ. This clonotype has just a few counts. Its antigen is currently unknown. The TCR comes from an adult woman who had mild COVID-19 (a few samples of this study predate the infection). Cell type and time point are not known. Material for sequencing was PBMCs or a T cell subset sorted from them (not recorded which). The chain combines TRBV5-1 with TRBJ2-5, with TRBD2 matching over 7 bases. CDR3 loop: CASSSRGMGETQYF. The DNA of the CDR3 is TGCGCCAGCAGCTCGCGGGGGATGGGAGAGACCCAGTACTTC.